This TCR beta chain was captured in a study of blood T cell repertoires in COVID-19. The overall study: Sites across the United States, Italy and Spain contributed samples from acute and convalescent COVID-19.

Germline V gene lookup returns CDR1 LNHDA and CDR2 SQIVND (reference sequence). The CDR3 totals 16 residues. J was trimmed by 10 bases and V by 5 bases; bases with no gene match: 16. In the source study's methods: By means of reference gene primer amplification, nucleated cell counts were estimated. The method was immunoSEQ multiplex PCR; TCRdb's version includes in-frame clones alone and lacks a portion of them. V, J and clone size are taken as reported in that table, and D and trimming were inferred from the DNA itself. The data hold 150,000 to 180,000 clones, with roughly 83% observed a single time. Seattle patient enrollment occurred during active infection, with longitudinal follow-up thereafter.

The V call is TRBV19, the J call TRBJ1-5; 8 positions match TRBD1. The sequenced sample was peripheral blood. The receptor was derived from an older woman with COVID-19, enrolled during active disease. In nucleotides, the CDR3 is TGTGCCAGTAGTTTGACCGGGACAGGCCCTCGGTACCCCCAGCATTTT. Its translation: CASSLTGTGPRYPQHF.